This T cell receptor beta chain came from a study of blood T cell repertoires in COVID-19. Across the study: PBMCs, B-cell-depleted T cells, or T cells provided the cDNA or gDNA that made up the material.

The repertoire was sequenced with immunoSEQ multiplex PCR; TCRdb's copy has only in-frame clones and lacks some. The sample carries 100,000 or so clones, roughly 92% recorded once. V was trimmed by 6 bases and J by 7 bases, leaving 16 bases between them. CDR3 length: 14 residues. Germline-derived CDR1 and CDR2 are MNHNY and SVGAGI (reference sequence). Sequencing used peripheral blood. The V call is TRBV6-6, the J call TRBJ1-5, with a possible D match to TRBD1 (5 bases). The TCR sequence derives from a man aged 55 to 70 with acute or convalescent COVID-19. Here the CDR3 reads CASSPGETGQPQHF. The CDR3 DNA is TGTGCCAGCAGCCCGGGGGAGACCGGGCAGCCCCAGCATTTT.